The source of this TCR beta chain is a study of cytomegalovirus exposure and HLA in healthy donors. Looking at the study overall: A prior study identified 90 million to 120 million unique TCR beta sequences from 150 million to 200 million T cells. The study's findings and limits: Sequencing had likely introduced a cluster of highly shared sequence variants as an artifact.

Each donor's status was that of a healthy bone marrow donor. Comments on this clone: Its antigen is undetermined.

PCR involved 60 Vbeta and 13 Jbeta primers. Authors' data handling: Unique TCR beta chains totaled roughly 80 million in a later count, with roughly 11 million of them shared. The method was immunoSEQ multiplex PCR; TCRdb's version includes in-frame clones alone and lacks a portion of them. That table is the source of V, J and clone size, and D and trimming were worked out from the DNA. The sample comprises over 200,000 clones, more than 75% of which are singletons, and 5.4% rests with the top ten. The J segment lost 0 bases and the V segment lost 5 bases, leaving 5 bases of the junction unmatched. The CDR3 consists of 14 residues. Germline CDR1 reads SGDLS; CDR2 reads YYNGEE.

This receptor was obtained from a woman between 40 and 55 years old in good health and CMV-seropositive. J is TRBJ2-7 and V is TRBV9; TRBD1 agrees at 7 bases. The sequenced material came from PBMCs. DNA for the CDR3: TGTGCCAGCAGTACCCGGGACAGCTCCTACGAGCAGTACTTC. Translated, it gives CASSTRDSSYEQYF.